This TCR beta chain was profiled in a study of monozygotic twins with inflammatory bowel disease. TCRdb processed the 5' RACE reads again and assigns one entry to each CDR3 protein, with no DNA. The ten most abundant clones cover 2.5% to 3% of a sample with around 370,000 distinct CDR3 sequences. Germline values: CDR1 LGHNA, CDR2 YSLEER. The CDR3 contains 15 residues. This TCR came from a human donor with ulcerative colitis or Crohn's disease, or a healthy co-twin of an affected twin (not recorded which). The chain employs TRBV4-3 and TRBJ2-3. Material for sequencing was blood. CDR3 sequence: CASSQDAASTDTQYF.